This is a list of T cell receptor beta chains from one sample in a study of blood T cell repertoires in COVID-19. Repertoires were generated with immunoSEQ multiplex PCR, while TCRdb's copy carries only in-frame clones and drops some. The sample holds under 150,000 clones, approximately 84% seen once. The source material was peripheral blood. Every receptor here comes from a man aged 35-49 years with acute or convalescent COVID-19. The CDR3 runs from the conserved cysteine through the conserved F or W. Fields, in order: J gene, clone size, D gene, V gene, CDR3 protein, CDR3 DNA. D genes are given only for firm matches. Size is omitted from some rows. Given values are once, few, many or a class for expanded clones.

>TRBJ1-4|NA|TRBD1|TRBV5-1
CASSLEGQALANEKLFF
TGCGCCAGCAGCTTGGAGGGACAGGCTTTAGCTAATGAAAAACTGTTTTTT
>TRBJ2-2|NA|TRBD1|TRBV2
CASSVGSGGTGELFF
TGTGCCAGCAGTGTAGGGTCAGGGGGCACCGGGGAGCTGTTTTTT
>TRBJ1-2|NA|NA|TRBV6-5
CASGPRGMHGYTF
TGTGCCAGCGGTCCGCGGGGAATGCATGGCTACACCTTC
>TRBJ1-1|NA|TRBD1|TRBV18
CASSVQGATVGEAFF
TGTGCCAGCTCGGTACAGGGGGCGACGGTAGGAGAAGCTTTCTTT
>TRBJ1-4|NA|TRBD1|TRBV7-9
CASSKGQYNEKLFF
TGTGCCAGCAGCAAGGGACAGTACAATGAAAAACTGTTTTTT
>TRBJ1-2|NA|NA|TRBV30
CAWSAWGDYGYTF
TGTGCCTGGAGTGCGTGGGGCGACTATGGCTACACCTTC
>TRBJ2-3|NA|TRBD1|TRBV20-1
CSAHRGDTQYF
TGCAGTGCTCACAGGGGAGATACGCAGTATTTT
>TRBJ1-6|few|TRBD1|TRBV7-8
CASSPDLDRGNSPLHF
TGTGCCAGCAGCCCTGACCTCGACAGGGGTAATTCACCCCTCCACTTT
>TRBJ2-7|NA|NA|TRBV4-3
CASSQDSWQGRYEQYF
TGCGCCAGCAGCCAAGATTCATGGCAGGGGCGTTACGAGCAGTACTTC
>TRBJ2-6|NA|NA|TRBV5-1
CASSLGQDSSGANVLTF
TGCGCCAGCAGCTTGGGACAGGATTCCTCTGGGGCCAACGTCCTGACTTTC
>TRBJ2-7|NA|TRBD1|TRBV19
CASRMTGGDNTYEQYF
TGTGCCAGTAGAATGACAGGGGGCGACAATACCTACGAGCAGTACTTC
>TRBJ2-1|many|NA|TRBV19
CASSNLDSDNEQFF
TGTGCCAGTAGTAACCTAGACTCCGACAATGAGCAGTTCTTC
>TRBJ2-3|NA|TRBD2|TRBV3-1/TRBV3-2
CASRREGGDTQYF
TGTGCCAGCAGACGGGAGGGGGGCGATACGCAGTATTTT
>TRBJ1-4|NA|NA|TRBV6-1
CASRTGKDNEKLFF
TGTGCCAGCAGAACAGGGAAGGACAATGAAAAACTGTTTTTT
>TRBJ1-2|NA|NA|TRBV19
CASSRQQGYRTYGYTF
TGTGCCAGTAGTCGACAACAGGGATACCGGACCTATGGCTACACCTTC
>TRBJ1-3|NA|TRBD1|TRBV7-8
CASSLSLGWDRGNTIYF
TGTGCCAGCAGCTTATCATTAGGATGGGACAGGGGGAACACCATATATTTT
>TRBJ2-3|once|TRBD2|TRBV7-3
CASSLTSSSGGTDTQYF
TGTGCCAGCAGCTTAACTTCGTCTAGCGGGGGAACAGATACGCAGTATTTT
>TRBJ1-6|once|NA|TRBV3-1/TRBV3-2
CASSHQGSQGASPLHF
TGTGCCAGCAGCCACCAGGGGAGTCAGGGAGCATCACCCCTCCACTTT
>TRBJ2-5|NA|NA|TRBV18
CASSPAAAKETQYF
TGTGCCAGCTCACCTGCGGCAGCTAAAGAGACCCAGTACTTC
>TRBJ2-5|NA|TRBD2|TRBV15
CATSRGPSGGAETQYF
TGTGCCACCAGCAGAGGCCCTAGCGGGGGGGCGGAGACCCAGTACTTC
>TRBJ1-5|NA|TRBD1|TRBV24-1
CATSLQGNQPQHF
TGTGCCACCAGCCTACAGGGGAATCAGCCCCAGCATTTT
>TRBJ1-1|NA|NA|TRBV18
CASSLTSKVDTEAFF
TGTGCCAGCTCACTGACATCCAAAGTGGACACTGAAGCTTTCTTT
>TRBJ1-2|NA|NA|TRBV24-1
CATSDPLQGSGGYTF
TGTGCCACCAGTGATCCTTTACAGGGATCGGGGGGCTACACCTTC
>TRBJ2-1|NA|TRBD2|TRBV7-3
CASSLQGLLGNEQFF
TGTGCCAGCAGCTTGCAGGGACTATTAGGAAATGAGCAGTTCTTC
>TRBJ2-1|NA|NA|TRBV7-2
CASSSGIDEQFF
TGTGCCAGCAGCTCAGGGATCGATGAGCAGTTCTTC
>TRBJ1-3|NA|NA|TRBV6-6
CASSARQLFSGNTIYF
TGTGCCAGCAGTGCGCGACAGTTGTTCTCTGGAAACACCATATATTTT
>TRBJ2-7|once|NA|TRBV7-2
CASSLVFEGSYEQYF
TGTGCCAGCAGCTTAGTTTTCGAGGGCTCCTACGAGCAGTACTTC
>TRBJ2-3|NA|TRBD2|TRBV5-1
CASRRTSGGAGTDTQYF
TGCGCCAGCAGGAGGACTAGCGGGGGGGCTGGCACAGATACGCAGTATTTT
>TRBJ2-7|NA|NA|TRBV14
CASSQVRQASYEQYF
TGTGCCAGCAGCCAAGTACGGCAGGCCTCCTACGAGCAGTACTTC
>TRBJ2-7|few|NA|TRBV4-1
CASSQAQASGGEQYF
TGCGCCAGCAGCCAAGCCCAGGCCTCAGGAGGCGAGCAGTACTTC
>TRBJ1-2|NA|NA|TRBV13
CASSLGVGYTF
TGTGCCAGCAGCTTAGGCGTGGGCTACACCTTC
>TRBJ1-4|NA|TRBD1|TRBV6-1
CASSENRGDEKLFF
TGTGCCAGCAGTGAGAACAGGGGGGATGAAAAACTGTTTTTT
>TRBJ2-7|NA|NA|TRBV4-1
CASSQGGRDSRGEQYF
TGCGCCAGCAGCCAAGGGGGCCGGGACTCAAGGGGCGAGCAGTACTTC
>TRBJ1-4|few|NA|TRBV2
CASSEEQGREKLFF
TGTGCCAGCAGTGAAGAACAGGGACGGGAAAAACTGTTTTTT
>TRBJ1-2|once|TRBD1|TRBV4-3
CASSQVYRGHDYGYTF
TGCGCCAGCAGCCAAGTATACAGGGGGCACGACTATGGCTACACCTTC
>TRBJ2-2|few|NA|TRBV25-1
CASSGGGANTGELFF
TGTGCCAGCAGTGGAGGTGGTGCGAACACCGGGGAGCTGTTTTTT
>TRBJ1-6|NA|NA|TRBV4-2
CASCLGRDNSPLHF
TGTGCCAGCTGCCTGGGGAGGGATAATTCACCCCTCCACTTT
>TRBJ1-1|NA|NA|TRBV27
CASSPHEVNTEAFF
TGTGCCAGCAGTCCCCATGAGGTGAACACTGAAGCTTTCTTT
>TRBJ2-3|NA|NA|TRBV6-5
CASSLTSTDTQYF
TGTGCCAGCAGCCTGACTAGCACAGATACGCAGTATTTT
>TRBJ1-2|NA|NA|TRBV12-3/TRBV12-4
CASTLQNYGYTF
TGTGCCAGCACCCTACAGAACTATGGCTACACCTTC
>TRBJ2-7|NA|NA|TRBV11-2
CASSFEEDSEAYEQYF
TGTGCCAGCAGCTTCGAAGAGGACTCGGAAGCCTACGAGCAGTACTTC
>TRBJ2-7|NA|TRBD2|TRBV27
CASSPASGGAHEQYF
TGTGCCAGCAGTCCAGCTAGCGGGGGGGCCCACGAGCAGTACTTC
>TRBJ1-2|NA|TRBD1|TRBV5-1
CASSLESRQGRANYGYTF
TGCGCCAGCAGCTTGGAAAGTCGACAGGGAAGGGCTAACTATGGCTACACCTTC
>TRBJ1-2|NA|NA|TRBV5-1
CASSPDGLRGGGYTF
TGCGCCAGCAGCCCGGACGGACTACGCGGTGGGGGCTACACCTTC
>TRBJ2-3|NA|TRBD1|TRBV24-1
CATTQGASTDTQYF
TGTGCCACCACCCAGGGGGCTAGCACAGATACGCAGTATTTT
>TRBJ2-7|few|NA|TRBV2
CASSEVGGTYEQYF
TGTGCCAGCAGTGAGGTTGGGGGGACCTACGAGCAGTACTTC
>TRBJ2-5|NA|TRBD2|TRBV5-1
CASSKGTSGEETQYF
TGCGCCAGCAGCAAGGGGACTAGCGGAGAAGAGACCCAGTACTTC
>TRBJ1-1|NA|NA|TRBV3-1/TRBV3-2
CASSQGSDRNNNTEAFF
TGTGCCAGCAGCCAAGGGTCAGACAGGAATAATAACACTGAAGCTTTCTTT
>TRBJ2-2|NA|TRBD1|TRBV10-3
CAISVESGQGRTGELFF
TGTGCCATCAGTGTGGAGTCGGGACAGGGCCGCACCGGGGAGCTGTTTTTT
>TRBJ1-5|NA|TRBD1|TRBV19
CASRDRVVGPQHF
TGTGCCAGTAGGGACAGGGTTGTGGGGCCCCAGCATTTT
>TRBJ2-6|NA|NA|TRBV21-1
CASSKIGPPTGLTSGANVLTF
TGTGCCAGCAGCAAAATTGGGCCCCCGACAGGGTTAACTTCTGGGGCCAACGTCCTGACTTTC
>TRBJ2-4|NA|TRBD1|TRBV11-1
CASSRTGGGKNIQYF
TGTGCCAGCAGCCGCACAGGGGGCGGCAAAAACATTCAGTACTTC
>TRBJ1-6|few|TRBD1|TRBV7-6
CASSYGTDRSSYNSPLHF
TGTGCCAGCAGCTATGGGACAGACCGGAGCTCCTATAATTCACCCCTCCACTTT
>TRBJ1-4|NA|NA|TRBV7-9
CASSPAVGTNEKLFF
TGTGCCAGCAGCCCCGCGGTCGGCACTAATGAAAAACTGTTTTTT
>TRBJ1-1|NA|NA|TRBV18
CASSRQKGGGTEAFF
TGTGCCAGCTCACGACAAAAGGGAGGTGGCACTGAAGCTTTCTTT